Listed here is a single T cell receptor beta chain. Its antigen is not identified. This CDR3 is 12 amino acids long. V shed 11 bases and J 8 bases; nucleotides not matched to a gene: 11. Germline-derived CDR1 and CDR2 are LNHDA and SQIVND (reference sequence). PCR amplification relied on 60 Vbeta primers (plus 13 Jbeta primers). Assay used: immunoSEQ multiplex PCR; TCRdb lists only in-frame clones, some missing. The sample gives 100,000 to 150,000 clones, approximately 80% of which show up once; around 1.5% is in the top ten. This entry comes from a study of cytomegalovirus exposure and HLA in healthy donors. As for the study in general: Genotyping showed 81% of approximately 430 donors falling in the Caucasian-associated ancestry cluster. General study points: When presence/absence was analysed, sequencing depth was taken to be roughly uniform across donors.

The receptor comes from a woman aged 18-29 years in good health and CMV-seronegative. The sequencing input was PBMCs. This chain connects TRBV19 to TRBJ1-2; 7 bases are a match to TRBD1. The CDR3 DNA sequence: TGTGCCGGCCGAGGGGCCAGGGGGGGCTACACCTTC. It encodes CAGRGARGGYTF. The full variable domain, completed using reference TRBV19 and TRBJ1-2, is DGGITQSPKYLFRKEGQNVTLSCEQNLNHDAMYWYRQDPGQGLRLIYYSQIVNDFQKGDIAEGYSVSREKKESFPLTVTSAQKNPTAFYLCAGRGARGGYTFGSGTRLTVV.